This T cell receptor beta chain appears in the sequencing data of a study of human T cells and chemical hapten exposure. On the study more broadly: After 6 days, upper back 0.01% DPC patch tests were scored.

Broader study findings: Following DPC sensitization, TCRs present above 1 in 1000 frequency showed no change.

The CDR3 extends over 15 amino acids. The V and J ends lost 2 bases and 7 bases, in that order; junction bases with no gene match: 4. CDR1 is MNHNS and CDR2 is SASEGT in the germline V gene. The time point is: pre-sensitization, week 0. Specified treatment: therapeutic diphenylcyclopropenone sensitization with weekly scalp DPC. This clonotype has only a few counts. Its specificity is unknown. TCRdb passed the RACE reads through MiXCR, listing each CDR3 protein once. The sample carries around 120,000 distinct CDR3 sequences, about 13% recorded once. V gene TRBV6-1 combines with J gene TRBJ1-6; 8 bases fit TRBD1. The material was whole blood, obtained in connection with sensitization to the hapten diphenylcyclopropenone (DPC). The receptor was derived from a young woman with alopecia areata. Some clones in this sample may be carry-over from other donors' samples. The CDR3 region has the DNA TGTGCCAGCAGTGAAAACAGGGGGGAGAATTCACCCCTCCACTTT. Translated: CASSENRGENSPLHF.